This T cell receptor beta chain was recovered during a study of CD8 T cells in Susac syndrome. Reverse transcription of roughly 0.45 to 1 ug RNA was performed with random hexamers. One entry per CDR3 protein, called by TCRdb with MiXCR from the immunoSEQ multiplex PCR reads. The table has over 100,000 distinct CDR3 sequences, 80% to 95% seen once; the top ten hold about 0.15%. Germline V CDR1 and CDR2: SQVTM, ANQGSEA. CDR3 length: 13 residues. J gave up 7 bases and V 7 bases, and 7 bases lay outside the gene matches. This clonotype was counted a few times. This clonotype originated in a human donor in good health. The chain employs TRBV29-1 and TRBJ2-1; the match to TRBD2 covers 10 bases. Sequenced: CD4+ T cells from PBMCs. CDR3 DNA sequence: TGCAGCGGTGGACTAGCGGCGTGGAATGAGCAGTTCTTC. It translates to CSGGLAAWNEQFF.